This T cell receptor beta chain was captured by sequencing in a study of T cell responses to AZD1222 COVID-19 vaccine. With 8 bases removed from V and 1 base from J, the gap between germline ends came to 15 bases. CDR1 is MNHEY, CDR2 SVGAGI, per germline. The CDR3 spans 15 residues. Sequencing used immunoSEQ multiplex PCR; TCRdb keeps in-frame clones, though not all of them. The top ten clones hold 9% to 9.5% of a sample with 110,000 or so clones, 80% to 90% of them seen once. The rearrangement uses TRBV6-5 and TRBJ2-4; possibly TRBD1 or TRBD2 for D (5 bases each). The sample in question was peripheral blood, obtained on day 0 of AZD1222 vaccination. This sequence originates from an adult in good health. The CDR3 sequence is CASSRDRDAKNIQYF. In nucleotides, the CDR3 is TGTGCCAGCTCGAGGGATCGGGACGCCAAAAACATTCAGTACTTC.